Each of the 16 T cell receptor beta chains below was sequenced from the same sample in a study of OX40 agonist ivuxolimab in advanced cancers. Measured with immunoSEQ multiplex PCR; TCRdb has only the in-frame clones, and not every one. This sample carries 55,000 to 65,000 clones, approximately 81% of them seen once, and the ten largest clones take under 3%. The specimen comprised CD4+ or CD8+ T cells sorted from blood, sampled in a trial of the OX40 agonist ivuxolimab. Every receptor here comes from an adult with an advanced solid tumor such as melanoma, head and neck, liver or kidney cancer.

The CDR3 region has the DNA TGTGCCAGCAGCTCAAGACAGGGGGGCACTGAAGCTTTCTTT. Its protein is CASSSRQGGTEAFF. The rearrangement joins TRBV9 to TRBJ1-1, with 9 bases lining up with TRBD1. This CDR3 contains 14 residues. The germline CDR1 and CDR2 sequences are SGDLS and YYNGEE. The ends lost 4 bases at V and 4 bases at J; junction bases unmatched: 5. Together with reference TRBV9 and TRBJ1-1, the CDR3 gives the full variable domain: DSGVTQTPKHLITATGQRVTLRCSPRSGDLSVYWYQQSLDQGLQFLIQYYNGEERAKGNILERFSAQQFPDLHSELNLSSLELGDSALYFCASSSRQGGTEAFFGQGTRLTVV.

This clone was seen a few times. This sequence joins TRBV18 and TRBJ2-5, with D hard to call. The CDR3 runs to 14 residues. Per germline, CDR1 KGHSH and CDR2 LQKENI. Trimming took 2 bases from V and 2 from J, leaving 9 bases between them. The DNA of the CDR3 is TGTGCCAGCTCACCATTTGAAGGGCAAGAGACCCAGTACTTC. Amino acid sequence: CASSPFEGQETQYF.

This sequence joins TRBV4-1 and TRBJ1-1; tentative D call: TRBD1 (6 bases). V was shortened by 8 bases and J by 1 base, with 23 bases between the two germline ends. Germline CDR1 reads MGHRA; CDR2 reads YSYEKL. The CDR3 contains 17 residues. The CDR3 loop reads CASRLRDTSFQNTEAFF. CDR3 DNA sequence: TGCGCCAGCCGCCTCCGGGACACAAGCTTCCAGAACACTGAAGCTTTCTTT.

This clone came up a few times. This sequence joins TRBV5-4 and TRBJ1-6; no firm D call. Trimming shortened V by 4 bases and J by 6 bases, and 5 bases separated the two germline ends. The germline V gene has CDR1 SGHNT and CDR2 YYREEE (reference sequence). This CDR3 has 12 amino acids. CDR3 DNA: TGTGCCAGCAGCACCTCTAATTCACCCCTCCACTTT. This codes for CASSTSNSPLHF.

The chain couples TRBV5-6 to TRBJ1-2, with D tentatively TRBD1 (6 bases). Germline V CDR1 and CDR2: SGHDT, YYEEEE. V lost 0 bases and J lost 8, with 11 bases in between. The CDR3 is 13 amino acids. This CDR3 is CASSLAQGGGYTF. The CDR3 DNA follows: TGTGCCAGCAGCTTGGCACAGGGAGGCGGCTACACCTTC.

The chain combines TRBV28 with TRBJ2-2, with 10 positions matching TRBD2. The germline V gene has CDR1 MDHEN and CDR2 SYDVKM. The J segment lost 8 bases and the V segment lost 4 bases, leaving 13 bases of the junction unmatched. This CDR3 is 17 amino acids long. The CDR3 nucleotides read TGTGCCAGCAGTTCCGAAGGACTAGCGGTTCCGTATGGGGAGCTGTTTTTT. This translates into CASSSEGLAVPYGELFF.

This clone came up once. J is TRBJ2-2 and V is TRBV5-4; D gene ambiguous. The ends were cut back, 2 bases at V and 0 bases at J, with 11 bases in the middle. Germline loops: CDR1 SGHNT, CDR2 YYREEE (reference sequence). This CDR3 spans 16 amino acids. CDR3 sequence reads: CASSFRGGANTGELFF. CDR3 DNA sequence: TGTGCCAGCAGCTTTCGAGGTGGCGCGAACACCGGGGAGCTGTTTTTT.

This rearrangement joins TRBV6-5 to TRBJ1-1; 8 bases match TRBD1. After removal of 2 bases from V and 5 bases from J, the junction contained 7 bases not matched to a gene. The CDR3 length is 15 residues. CDR1 MNHEY and CDR2 SVGAGI come from the germline V gene. In DNA form, the CDR3 reads TGTGCCAGCAGTTACAGCGGACAGGGAAATACTGAAGCTTTCTTT. The encoded protein is CASSYSGQGNTEAFF.

The gene calls are TRBV6-5 and TRBJ1-1; D call uncertain. CDR1 is MNHEY, CDR2 SVGAGI, per germline. Trimming stripped 0 bases from V and 1 base from J, with 6 bases between. The length of the CDR3 is 14 residues. The CDR3 DNA reads TGTGCCAGCAGTTACTCGGCAGGGAACACTGAAGCTTTCTTT. This translates into CASSYSAGNTEAFF.

The rearrangement joins TRBV19 to TRBJ2-7; 8 nucleotides line up with TRBD1. This CDR3 spans 15 amino acids. CDR1 is LNHDA and CDR2 is SQIVND in the germline V gene (reference sequence). The J segment lost 6 bases and the V segment lost 5 bases, leaving 12 bases of the junction unmatched. As DNA, the CDR3 is TGTGCCAGTAGTGACCCAGGGGGCGCGTTGAGCGAGCAGTACTTC. Translating gives CASSDPGGALSEQYF.

This chain links TRBV28 with TRBJ2-1; 13 bases are shared with TRBD2. Trimming at V came to 6 bases and at J to 8 bases, leaving 4 bases not matched to a gene. Looked up from germline, CDR1 is MDHEN and CDR2 is SYDVKM. The CDR3 consists of 14 residues. In DNA, the CDR3 is TGTGCCAGCAGGAGGACTAGCGGGGGCTATGAGCAGTTCTTC. It codes for CASRRTSGGYEQFF.

The chain recombines TRBV14 with TRBJ2-5; D is undetermined. V was clipped by 2 bases and J by 11 bases, with 12 bases between them. CDR1 and CDR2 from the germline V gene are SGHDN and FVKESK. The CDR3 consists of 12 residues. In DNA, the CDR3 is TGTGCCAGCAGCCAAACTTCGACCCGTCAGTACTTC. It translates to CASSQTSTRQYF.

CDR3 DNA: TGTGCCTGGAGTGTACGGGTGACAGGGCCCTACGAGCAGTACTTC. Translated, it gives CAWSVRVTGPYEQYF. The V call is TRBV30, the J call TRBJ2-7; TRBD1 aligns across 7 bases. The CDR3 loop spans 15 amino acids. J lost 2 bases, V lost 0 bases, and 7 bases had no gene match. Looked up from germline, CDR1 is GTSNPN and CDR2 is SVGIG (reference sequence).

In this sample, this clone turned up once. J is TRBJ2-1 and V is TRBV7-2; no clear D gene. From germline, CDR1 is SGHTA and CDR2 FQGNSA. This CDR3 region has 14 residues. V gave up 3 bases and J gave up 0 bases, with 6 bases separating them. CDR3 amino acids: CASSFLGSYNEQFF. The CDR3 DNA follows: TGTGCCAGCAGCTTTTTAGGCTCCTACAATGAGCAGTTCTTC.

The V call is TRBV4-1, the J call TRBJ2-7; weak D call: TRBD1 (5 bases). V gave up 1 base and J gave up 0 bases, with 13 bases separating them. The length of the CDR3 is 16 residues. The germline V gene has CDR1 MGHRA and CDR2 YSYEKL. CDR3 in DNA: TGCGCCAGCAGCCAAGGGGGCAGGGCGAGCTCCTACGAGCAGTACTTC. Residues: CASSQGGRASSYEQYF.

The CDR3 spells CASTIHQGAASSYEQYF. CDR3 nucleotide sequence: TGTGCCAGCACCATCCACCAAGGGGCAGCTAGCTCCTACGAGCAGTACTTC. The chain recombines TRBV13 with TRBJ2-7; possibly TRBD1 for D (5 bases). V gave up 7 bases and J gave up 0 bases, with 22 bases separating them. The V gene's germline CDR1 is PRHDT and CDR2 FYEKMQ (reference sequence). This CDR3 has 17 amino acids.